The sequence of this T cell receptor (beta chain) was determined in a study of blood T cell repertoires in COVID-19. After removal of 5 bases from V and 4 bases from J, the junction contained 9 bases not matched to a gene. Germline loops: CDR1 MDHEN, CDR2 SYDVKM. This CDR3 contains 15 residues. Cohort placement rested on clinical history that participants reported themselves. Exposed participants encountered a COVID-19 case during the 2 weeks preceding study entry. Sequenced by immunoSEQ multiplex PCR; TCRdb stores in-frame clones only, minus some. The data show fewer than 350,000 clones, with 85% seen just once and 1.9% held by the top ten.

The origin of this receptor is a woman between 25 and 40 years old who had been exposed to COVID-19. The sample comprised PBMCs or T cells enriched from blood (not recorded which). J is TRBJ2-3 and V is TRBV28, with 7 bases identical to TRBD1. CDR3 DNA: TGTGCCAGCAGTCTGGACAGGAGGTTCCCAGATACGCAGTATTTT. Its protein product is CASSLDRRFPDTQYF.